This T cell receptor (beta chain) was retrieved from a study of T cells after yellow fever vaccination (dated by TCRdb to 2018 to 2020). In terms of the full investigation: The SMART-Seq v4 Ultra Low Input RNA kit was used to prepare libraries from fractions with low cell numbers. To track T-cell clones before and after primary and booster YFV17D yellow fever vaccination, bulk TCR alpha and beta repertoires were sequenced longitudinally. The cohort comprised two healthy male donors, one aged 18 to 30 and one aged 30 to 40 years. Blood samples were taken at several timepoints before and after primary and secondary immunization, and bulk PBMC replicates and cell subsets were isolated.

TCR cDNA was made using 5'RACE template switching, a step that added a universal primer site and unique molecular identifiers. Priming of cDNA synthesis was performed from both the TCR alpha and TCR beta constant segments. Library amplification used two PCR steps, and the second PCR step added sample barcodes and sequencing adapters. Sequencing of libraries was performed on Illumina HiSeq 2500 (2x100 bp) or NovaSeq (2x150 bp). In the paper's pipeline: MIGEC was used to demultiplex reads and collapse the reads into UMI consensus sequences, and MiXCR was used for V(D)J alignment. Clonotypes responding to the vaccine were identified with edgeR on replicate PBMC samples, with the criteria of FDR below 0.01 and a log2 fold change above 5 up to day 15. CD4 or CD8 identity was assigned to each bulk clonotype according to whether the clonotype was present at higher abundance in the sequenced CD4 repertoire or the sequenced CD8 repertoire. TCRdb reanalyzed the raw reads on its own, using fastp at Q25 for trimming and MiXCR for clone calling, and kept in-frame beta chains. Rows matching on CDR3 protein sequence are summarized as one entry with the most common DNA and genes. These V and J calls rely on TCRdb rather than the paper's analysis. Counted in this sample were hundreds of thousands of distinct CDR3 sequences; roughly 13% of them appeared once. Together, the top ten hold around 15% of the sample.

Trimming accounts for 3 bases at V and 0 bases at J, while the number of junction bases matched to no gene is 6. Its CDR3 holds 17 amino acids, cysteine through phenylalanine. The read is trimmed to its CDR3 DNA, 51 bases read in frame from base 1. The intended sense of this specimen's treatment or condition label: live attenuated yellow fever vaccine strain. At each blood-draw timepoint, two biological replicates of bulk PBMCs were collected. PBMCs were isolated from peripheral blood using a standard Ficoll-Paque protocol. TriZol was used to extract RNA from bulk PBMCs, CD4 and CD8 fractions, and dextramer-positive and dextramer-negative fractions. Here is what the overall study found, with its caveats: The secondary T-cell response was weaker than the primary response but faster, peaking on day 5 instead of day 15. Computational filtering was needed because FACS-sorted repertoires could contain abundant contaminating clonotypes from the bulk population. Most clones expanded after primary vaccination were re-detected after the booster (almost 98% of CD4 and around 88% of CD8), suggesting broad memory maintenance. Only two donors were included in the study, so the extent to which the findings can be generalized is limited. A small share of clonotypes occurred in both CD4 and CD8 compartments, likely arising from convergent recombination.

In the case of this clonotype: The antigen it recognizes is unknown. Within one base of it there is no much larger clone, and no base qualities were kept.

The sequence joins TRBV12-3 or TRBV12-4 to TRBJ2-1; 9 nucleotides in the junction match TRBD1. This TCR was sampled from a man aged 25-45 years who received the YFV17D yellow fever vaccine. The starting material was PBMCs, obtained on the day of the yellow fever booster vaccination. Here the CDR3 is given as CASSFADRGFSYNEQFF. The nucleotide sequence reads TGTGCCAGCAGTTTCGCGGACAGGGGCTTCTCCTACAATGAGCAGTTCTTC.